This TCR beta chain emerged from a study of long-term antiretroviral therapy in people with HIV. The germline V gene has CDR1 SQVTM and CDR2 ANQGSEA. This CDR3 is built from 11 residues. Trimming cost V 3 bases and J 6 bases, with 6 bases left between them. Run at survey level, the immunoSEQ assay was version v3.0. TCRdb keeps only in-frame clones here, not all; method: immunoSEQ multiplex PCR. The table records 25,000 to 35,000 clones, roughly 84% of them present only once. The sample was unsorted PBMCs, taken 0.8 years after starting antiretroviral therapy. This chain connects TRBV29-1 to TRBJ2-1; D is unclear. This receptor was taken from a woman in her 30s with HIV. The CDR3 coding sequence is TGCAGCGTTGAGGCTAGCAATGAGCAGTTCTTC. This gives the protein CSVEASNEQFF.